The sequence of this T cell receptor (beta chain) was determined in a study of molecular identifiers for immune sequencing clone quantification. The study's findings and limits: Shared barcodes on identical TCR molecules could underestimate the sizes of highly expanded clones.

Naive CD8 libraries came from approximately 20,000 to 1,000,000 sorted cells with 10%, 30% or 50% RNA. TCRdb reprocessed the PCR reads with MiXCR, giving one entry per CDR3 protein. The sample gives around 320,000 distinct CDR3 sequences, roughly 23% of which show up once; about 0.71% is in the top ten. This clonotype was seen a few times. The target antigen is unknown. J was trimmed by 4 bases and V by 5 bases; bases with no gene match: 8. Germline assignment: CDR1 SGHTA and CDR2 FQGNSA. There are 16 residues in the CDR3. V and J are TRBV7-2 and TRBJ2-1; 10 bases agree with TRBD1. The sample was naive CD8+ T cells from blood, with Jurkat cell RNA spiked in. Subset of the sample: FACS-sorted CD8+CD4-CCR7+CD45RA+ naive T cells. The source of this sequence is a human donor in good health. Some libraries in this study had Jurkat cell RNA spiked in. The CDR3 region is CASSPRQGALYNEQFF. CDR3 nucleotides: TGTGCCAGCAGCCCAAGACAGGGGGCACTATACAATGAGCAGTTCTTC.